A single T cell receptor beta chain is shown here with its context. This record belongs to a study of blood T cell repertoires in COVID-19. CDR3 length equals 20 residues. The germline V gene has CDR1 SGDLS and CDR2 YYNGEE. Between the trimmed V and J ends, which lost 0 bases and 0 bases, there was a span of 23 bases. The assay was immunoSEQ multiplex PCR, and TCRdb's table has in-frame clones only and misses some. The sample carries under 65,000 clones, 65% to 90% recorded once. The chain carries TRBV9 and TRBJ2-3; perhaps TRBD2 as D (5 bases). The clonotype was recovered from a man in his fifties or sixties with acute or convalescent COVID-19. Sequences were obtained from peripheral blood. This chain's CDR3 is CASSVGRGQPKSFSTDTQYF. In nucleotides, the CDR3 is TGTGCCAGCAGCGTAGGACGGGGTCAGCCAAAATCTTTCAGCACAGATACGCAGTATTTT.